This passage covers 18 T cell receptor beta chains from one sample sequenced in a study of prognosis after radiotherapy for stage I lung cancer. Genomic DNA provided the template from which TCR beta CDR3 was amplified by two-round multiplex PCR. The first round of PCR was done with primers that matched each TRBV and TRBJ gene. TCRdb passed the multiplex PCR reads through MiXCR, listing each CDR3 protein once. The sample records around 29,000 distinct CDR3 sequences, more than 45% being singletons. Sequenced material: PBMCs, taken before or after stereotactic body radiation therapy (not recorded which). The receptors originated from a donor aged 50 or older with non-small cell lung cancer.

This clonotype appeared once. Given the absence of the conserved phenylalanine or tryptophan at the CDR3 end, a read error is likely. The chain uses TRBV5-6 and TRBJ2-3; 10 bases are a match to TRBD2. V shed 4 bases and J 6 bases; nucleotides not matched to a gene: 8. The CDR3 contains 15 residues. The germline gives CDR1 SGHDT, CDR2 YYEEEE. This chain's CDR3 is CASSPSWGLADTQYL. The CDR3 coding sequence is TGTGCCAGCAGCCCCTCTTGGGGACTAGCGGATACGCAGTATCTT.

In this sample, this clonotype turned up a few times. The CDR3 region is CASSESGTSETQYF. DNA for the CDR3: TGTGCCAGCAGCGAATCCGGAACTAGTGAGACCCAGTACTTC. The chain combines TRBV9 with TRBJ2-5, with D perhaps TRBD2 (5 bases). CDR3 size: 14 residues. V lost 3 bases to trimming and J lost 5 bases, with 14 bases between them. CDR1 is SGDLS and CDR2 is YYNGEE in the germline V gene.

The chain links TRBV20-1 to TRBJ2-7, with 7 bases matching TRBD1. CDR3 length: 16 residues. J was trimmed by 3 bases and V by 0 bases; bases with no gene match: 11. CDR1 is DFQATT and CDR2 is SNEGSKA in the germline V gene (reference sequence). The CDR3 here is CSARDAQGQLDYEQYF. The CDR3 DNA sequence: TGCAGTGCTAGAGATGCCCAGGGACAGCTTGACTACGAGCAGTACTTC.

There are many counts of this clonotype. The chain has TRBV5-1 and TRBJ2-2; 10 bases align to TRBD1. This CDR3 has 16 residues. Per germline, CDR1 SGHRS and CDR2 YFSETQ. After removal of 4 bases from V and 2 bases from J, the junction contained 5 bases not matched to a gene. CDR3 DNA sequence: TGCGCCAGCAGCCGTGGACAGGGGGTAAACACCGGGGAGCTGTTTTTT. It is translated as CASSRGQGVNTGELFF.

This clonotype appeared many times. The rearrangement links TRBV9 to TRBJ2-1, with D possibly being TRBD1 (6 bases). The V gene's germline CDR1 is SGDLS and CDR2 YYNGEE. V lost 4 bases, J lost 9 bases, and 20 bases lay in between. There are 15 residues in the CDR3. CDR3 in DNA: TGTGCCAGCAGCCTTCGACAGGCGTCCTTGAGTGAGCAGTTCTTC. Translation gives CASSLRQASLSEQFF.

As to this clonotype: A read error is the likely source, as a far larger clone sits one nucleotide away. The V gene is TRBV6-5, the J gene TRBJ1-6; D remains ambiguous. The V end was cut by 5 bases, the J end by 0 bases, with 11 bases between. The CDR3 loop spans 16 amino acids. Per the germline V gene, CDR1 is MNHEY and CDR2 is SVGAGI. This CDR3 reads CASSAFWSSYNSPLHF. The CDR3 DNA reads TGTGCCAGCAGTGCCTTTTGGAGCTCCTATAATTCACCCCTCCACTTT.

This clonotype was recorded at least ten times. Here the CDR3 reads CASTTGGGRSAFF. CDR3 DNA sequence: TGTGCCAGCACCACGGGGGGTGGAAGGAGCGCTTTCTTT. The chain joins TRBV6-1 to TRBJ1-1, with D tentatively TRBD1 (5 bases). Trimming cost V 7 bases and J 11 bases, with 20 bases left between them. CDR3 length: 13 amino acids. Looked up from germline, CDR1 is MNHNS and CDR2 is SASEGT.

Concerning this clonotype itself: A far larger clone is off by one base, so a read error is likely. The chain is built from TRBV6-4 and TRBJ1-6; the match to TRBD1 covers 10 bases. The CDR3 length is 14 residues. CDR1 and CDR2 (germline): MRHNA, SNTAGT. CDR3 sequence (DNA): TGTGCCATCAGTTCAGACAGGGGGCTGTCACCCCTCCACTTT. This encodes CAISSDRGLSPLHF.

The chain recombines TRBV9 with TRBJ2-2; D gene uncertain. The V end was cut by 0 bases, the J end by 9 bases, with 21 bases between. Germline CDR1 SGDLS, CDR2 YYNGEE. The CDR3 spans 17 residues. In nucleotides, the CDR3 is TGTGCCAGCAGCGTAGTAACCTTGGGCCCCATGACCTGGGAGCTGTTTTTT. It codes for CASSVVTLGPMTWELFF.

A note on this clonotype: A much larger clone sits a single nucleotide away, making a read error possible. V and J are TRBV2 and TRBJ2-5; TRBD1 or TRBD2 may be the D gene (5 bases each). The ends were cut back, 5 bases at V and 3 bases at J, with 16 bases in the middle. CDR1 SNHLY and CDR2 FYNNEI come from the germline V gene. This CDR3 region has 15 residues. The CDR3 nucleotides are TGTGCCAGCAGTTCCGGGGCGGTTAATGAAGAGACCCAGTACTTC. Translated: CASSSGAVNEETQYF.

This clonotype ranks as medium-sized. This chain uses TRBV7-6 with TRBJ2-7, with a tentative D call TRBD1 (6 bases). CDR1 and CDR2 (germline): SGHVS, FNYEAQ. With 1 base removed from V and 2 bases from J, the gap between germline ends came to 12 bases. The length of the CDR3 is 15 residues. The CDR3 DNA reads as TGTGCCAGCAGCTTAGAGGGGGTATCGGCCTACGAGCAGTACTTC. Its translation: CASSLEGVSAYEQYF.

V gene TRBV28 combines with J gene TRBJ1-1; no firm D call. This CDR3 is 12 amino acids long. The germline gives CDR1 MDHEN, CDR2 SYDVKM. V was clipped by 7 bases and J by 4 bases, with 10 bases between them. CDR3 protein: CASTALFTEAFF. The CDR3 nucleotides read TGTGCCAGCACAGCCCTGTTCACTGAAGCTTTCTTT.

This clonotype was recorded at least ten times. The genes are TRBV20-1 and TRBJ1-1; 8 bases are shared with TRBD1. This CDR3 region has 18 residues. With 0 bases clipped from V and 6 bases from J, the junction kept 18 bases outside the gene matches. Germline V gene lookup returns CDR1 DFQATT and CDR2 SNEGSKA (reference sequence). The CDR3 region is CSARDLRGTGIKLAEAFF. As DNA, the CDR3 is TGCAGTGCTAGAGACCTCCGGGGGACAGGAATAAAATTGGCTGAAGCTTTCTTT.

This clonotype appeared many times. V gene TRBV7-3 combines with J gene TRBJ2-3; D remains ambiguous. The germline CDR1 and CDR2 sequences are SGHTA and FQGTGA. Trimming cost V 4 bases and J 1 base, with 9 bases left between them. This CDR3 region has 14 residues. DNA of the CDR3: TGTGCCAGCAGCTCACTAACAGGCACAGATACGCAGTATTTT. This encodes CASSSLTGTDTQYF.

This clonotype was seen at least ten times. V usage is TRBV5-1 and J usage is TRBJ1-6; D is unresolved. Looked up from germline, CDR1 is SGHRS and CDR2 is YFSETQ. The CDR3 spans 14 residues. Trimming removed 0 bases at V and 11 bases at J, with 12 bases between. In DNA, the CDR3 is TGCGCCAGCAGCTTGGGTCGGAGGGCTGCACCCCTCCACTTT. This encodes CASSLGRRAAPLHF.

With respect to this clonotype: One base separates it from a far larger clone, so it is likely a read error. This chain links TRBV6-1 with TRBJ2-5; maybe TRBD1 (5 bases). Judging by the DNA end, TRBJ2-1 fits better; the J call may be wrong. The CDR3 contains 15 residues. Germline CDR1 and CDR2: MNHNS and SASEGT. CDR3 residues: CASRTIRIGHDEQFF. The CDR3, as DNA: TGTGCCAGCAGGACGATACGGATCGGACACGATGAGCAGTTCTTC.

As to this clonotype: A far bigger clonotype differs at one base, so this is likely a read error. The V and J genes are TRBV6-2 or TRBV6-3 and TRBJ2-1; D is unclear. Trimming shortened V by 5 bases and J by 6 bases, and 11 bases separated the two germline ends. The CDR3 has 13 amino acids. Looked up from germline, CDR1 is MNHEY and CDR2 is SVGEGT. The CDR3 here is CASSDFTVNEQFF. CDR3 DNA sequence: TGTGCCAGCAGTGATTTTACAGTCAATGAGCAGTTCTTC.

This clonotype is labeled large. The J gene is TRBJ2-2, the V gene TRBV5-1; 9 positions agree with TRBD2. The junction had 9 bases not matched to a gene; V was cut back by 2 bases and J by 7 bases. The CDR3 runs 16 residues. Per the germline V gene, CDR1 is SGHRS and CDR2 is YFSETQ. As DNA, the CDR3 is TGCGCCAGCAGCTTATCTAGCGGGATTGGTATCGGGGAGCTGTTTTTT. Amino acids: CASSLSSGIGIGELFF.